What follows are 22 T cell receptor beta chains derived from one specimen sequenced in a study of OX40 agonist ivuxolimab in advanced cancers. Using immunoSEQ multiplex PCR, the repertoire was profiled, and TCRdb retains in-frame clones only, with some absent. This sample has around 51,000 clones, with around 77% found just once. Source: CD4+ or CD8+ T cells sorted from blood, taken in a trial of the OX40 agonist ivuxolimab. These TCRs come from an adult with an advanced solid tumor such as melanoma, head and neck, liver or kidney cancer.

A few counts support this clone. The chain has TRBV19 and TRBJ2-1; 9 bases map to TRBD2. Germline assignment: CDR1 LNHDA and CDR2 SQIVND (reference sequence). V was pared by 5 bases and J by 4 bases, with 6 bases of the junction left unmatched. The length of the CDR3 is 15 residues. CDR3 in amino acids: CASSVSSGMYNEQFF. CDR3 DNA sequence: TGTGCCAGTAGTGTATCTAGCGGGATGTACAATGAGCAGTTCTTC. The full variable domain, its missing parts supplied by reference TRBV19 and TRBJ2-1, is DGGITQSPKYLFRKEGQNVTLSCEQNLNHDAMYWYRQDPGQGLRLIYYSQIVNDFQKGDIAEGYSVSREKKESFPLTVTSAQKNPTAFYLCASSVSSGMYNEQFFGPGTRLTVL.

This chain joins TRBV10-1 and TRBJ1-5; D unresolved. From germline, CDR1 is WNHNN and CDR2 SYGVQD (reference sequence). The CDR3 is 13 residues long. V lost 2 bases to trimming and J lost 5 bases, with 7 bases between them. CDR3 sequence reads: CASSEGIHQPQHF. The CDR3 nucleotides read TGCGCCAGCAGTGAGGGGATCCATCAGCCCCAGCATTTT.

The chain employs TRBV7-9 and TRBJ1-6; unclear D gene. The CDR3 has 15 amino acids. With 1 base removed from V and 8 bases from J, the gap between germline ends came to 12 bases. Germline V lookup: CDR1 SEHNR, CDR2 FQNEAQ (reference sequence). Written as DNA, the CDR3 is TGTGCCAGCAGCTTAGGTGGCAGGCGACATTCACCCCTCCACTTT. Translating gives CASSLGGRRHSPLHF.

V is TRBV6-6 and J is TRBJ1-6; tentatively, D is TRBD1 (6 bases). V was clipped by 5 bases and J by 7 bases, with 12 bases between them. Germline CDR1 and CDR2: MNHNY and SVGAGI (reference sequence). CDR3 length: 14 amino acids. The CDR3 here is CASSQTGVNSPLHF. CDR3 sequence (DNA): TGTGCCAGCAGTCAGACAGGAGTAAATTCACCCCTCCACTTT.

The table lists this clone with a count of one. V usage is TRBV5-1 and J usage is TRBJ2-3, with TRBD2 as a possible D gene (5 bases). Trimming removed 4 bases from V and 4 bases from J, with 19 bases in between. There are 16 residues in the CDR3. CDR1 is SGHRS, CDR2 YFSETQ, per germline. The CDR3 loop reads CASSPTPRVGADTQYF. In DNA, the CDR3 is TGCGCCAGCAGCCCCACCCCGCGGGTAGGTGCAGATACGCAGTATTTT.

The table lists this clone with a count of one. The rearrangement joins TRBV2 to TRBJ2-1; D remains ambiguous. Germline V gene lookup returns CDR1 SNHLY and CDR2 FYNNEI. This CDR3 spans 11 amino acids. V lost 4 bases, J lost 9 bases, and 7 bases lay in between. In DNA form, the CDR3 reads TGTGCCAGCAGTGCATGGTTTGAGCAGTTCTTC. Protein sequence: CASSAWFEQFF.

The chain combines TRBV28 with TRBJ2-1; a weak D match, TRBD2 (6 bases). Per germline, CDR1 MDHEN and CDR2 SYDVKM. V was trimmed by 5 bases and J by 3 bases, leaving 14 bases between them. The CDR3 is made up of 15 amino acids. The CDR3 DNA is TGTGCCAGCAGTCTGGGGGGAGGTGTCTACAATGAGCAGTTCTTC. Amino acid sequence: CASSLGGGVYNEQFF.

The V and J genes are TRBV5-4 and TRBJ2-1; 11 bases line up with TRBD1. The junction had 7 bases not matched to a gene; V was cut back by 2 bases and J by 6 bases. This CDR3 spans 16 amino acids. The germline CDR1 and CDR2 sequences are SGHNT and YYREEE (reference sequence). For the CDR3, the DNA is TGTGCCAGCAGCTTAGGGGACAGGGGGTATGTCAATGAGCAGTTCTTC. It specifies CASSLGDRGYVNEQFF.

The chain uses TRBV7-6 and TRBJ2-1; TRBD2 matches at 8 bases. The CDR3 covers 15 residues. The V and J ends lost 8 bases and 2 bases, in that order; junction bases with no gene match: 8. Germline CDR1 reads SGHVS; CDR2 reads FNYEAQ. CDR3 nucleotide sequence: TGTGCCAGCTCTGTCCTTAGCGGGACCTACAATGAGCAGTTCTTC. It translates to CASSVLSGTYNEQFF.

The chain combines TRBV4-1 with TRBJ2-1; 12 bases are shared with TRBD2. The CDR3 contains 15 residues. Per germline, CDR1 MGHRA and CDR2 YSYEKL. V lost 0 bases, J lost 15 bases, and 9 bases stayed unmatched. The CDR3 reads CASSQEGTSGRRAFF. The CDR3 DNA is TGCGCCAGCAGCCAAGAGGGAACTAGCGGGAGGCGGGCGTTCTTC.

This chain connects TRBV7-2 to TRBJ1-2; possibly TRBD1 for D (5 bases). The CDR3 is 15 residues long. The V and J ends lost 5 bases and 7 bases respectively, with 20 bases between them. CDR1 is SGHTA, CDR2 FQGNSA, per germline. The CDR3 DNA is TGTGCCAGCAGCCCACCAGCAGGGACCGGGAGTGGCTACACCTTC. Protein sequence: CASSPPAGTGSGYTF.

The chain carries TRBV10-3 and TRBJ2-3; D call uncertain. The CDR3 has 12 amino acids. V dropped 7 bases and J dropped 5 bases, with 10 bases sitting between them. Per germline, CDR1 ENHRY and CDR2 SYGVKD. The CDR3: CAITGSGDTQYF. CDR3 coding DNA: TGTGCCATCACCGGCAGTGGAGATACGCAGTATTTT.

The chain has TRBV5-4 and TRBJ2-5, with D unclear. The germline gives CDR1 SGHNT, CDR2 YYREEE (reference sequence). Between the trimmed V and J ends, which lost 4 bases and 2 bases, there was a span of 12 bases. This CDR3 contains 14 residues. The CDR3, as DNA: TGTGCCAGCAGCATCCAGGTGGGGCAAGAGACCCAGTACTTC. It is translated as CASSIQVGQETQYF. The whole variable domain, remainder taken from reference TRBV5-4 and TRBJ2-5, is ETGVTQSPTHLIKTRGQQVTLRCSSQSGHNTVSWYQQALGQGPQFIFQYYREEENGRGNFPPRFSGLQFPNYSSELNVNALELDDSALYLCASSIQVGQETQYFGPGTRLLVL.

The J gene is TRBJ2-1, the V gene TRBV14; 14 bases agree with TRBD2. The junction had 3 bases not matched to a gene; V was cut back by 1 base and J by 7 bases. The CDR3 runs to 16 residues. Germline CDR1 SGHDN, CDR2 FVKESK. In DNA form, the CDR3 reads TGTGCCAGCAGCCAAGGACTAGCGGGAGGGCGTAATGAGCAGTTCTTC. Translating it yields CASSQGLAGGRNEQFF. Full variable domain (rest looked up from reference TRBV14 and TRBJ2-1): EAGVTQFPSHSVIEKGQTVTLRCDPISGHDNLYWYRRVMGKEIKFLLHFVKESKQDESGMPNNRFLAERTGGTYSTLKVQPAELEDSGVYFCASSQGLAGGRNEQFFGPGTRLTVL.

The sample holds a few counts of this clone. CDR3 amino acids: CASSATGATSGSYEQYF. In DNA, the CDR3 is TGCGCCAGCAGCGCGACTGGGGCTACTAGCGGGAGCTACGAGCAGTACTTC. The V and J genes are TRBV5-1 and TRBJ2-7, with 11 bases identical to TRBD2. Trimming at V came to 4 bases and at J to 3 bases, leaving 12 bases not matched to a gene. CDR1 is SGHRS, CDR2 YFSETQ, per germline. The CDR3 contains 17 residues.

This rearrangement joins TRBV5-1 to TRBJ2-7; 9 nucleotides agree with TRBD2. Germline-derived CDR1 and CDR2 are SGHRS and YFSETQ. CDR3 size: 15 residues. J lost 7 bases, V lost 4 bases, and 12 bases had no gene match. The CDR3, as DNA: TGCGCCAGCAGCCTTAGGGCTAGCGGGGTACGGGAGCAGTACTTC. It yields the protein CASSLRASGVREQYF.

The chain uses TRBV5-4 and TRBJ2-7; 8 nucleotides align to TRBD2. The CDR3 runs to 14 residues. CDR1 and CDR2 (germline): SGHNT, YYREEE (reference sequence). The V and J ends lost 1 base and 7 bases, in that order; junction bases with no gene match: 7. The CDR3 coding sequence is TGTGCCAGCAGCTTGTGGAGCGGGAGTGGGGAGCAGTACTTC. This codes for CASSLWSGSGEQYF.

This clone is deemed medium-sized. The V gene is TRBV19, the J gene TRBJ1-2, with TRBD1 matching over 7 bases. After removal of 4 bases from V and 8 bases from J, the junction contained 10 bases not matched to a gene. The CDR3 has 14 amino acids. Germline CDR1 and CDR2: LNHDA and SQIVND (reference sequence). CDR3 sequence: CASSRRQGGRGYTF. CDR3 nucleotides: TGTGCCAGTAGTAGGCGACAGGGTGGTAGGGGCTACACCTTC.

This clone was counted a few times. The chain carries TRBV11-2 and TRBJ2-5; D unresolved. Germline CDR1 is SGHAT and CDR2 is FQNNGV. Trimming cost V 5 bases and J 5 bases, with 12 bases left between them. The CDR3 is made up of 13 amino acids. The CDR3 nucleotides read TGTGCCAGCAGCCCCCATCGGAGCGAGACCCAGTACTTC. Amino acid sequence: CASSPHRSETQYF.

The chain joins TRBV28 to TRBJ1-6; D unresolved. The CDR3 totals 14 residues. Germline loops: CDR1 MDHEN, CDR2 SYDVKM. Trimming cost V 3 bases and J 6 bases, with 9 bases left between them. The CDR3 coding sequence is TGTGCCAGCAGTTTGGTCCAGGCTAATTCACCCCTCCACTTT. It encodes CASSLVQANSPLHF.

The chain combines TRBV20-1 with TRBJ2-1, with D unclear. This CDR3 region has 11 residues. Germline loops: CDR1 DFQATT, CDR2 SNEGSKA (reference sequence). Trimming shortened V by 2 bases and J by 7 bases, and 6 bases separated the two germline ends. Here the CDR3 reads CSARIFNEQFF. The CDR3 nucleotides are TGCAGTGCTAGAATTTTTAATGAGCAGTTCTTC.

This clone was picked up a small number of times. The genes are TRBV2 and TRBJ1-4; 10 positions agree with TRBD1. This CDR3 spans 15 amino acids. V was pared by 5 bases and J by 7 bases, with 7 bases of the junction left unmatched. The germline gives CDR1 SNHLY, CDR2 FYNNEI. The DNA of the CDR3 is TGTGCCAGCAGTAGAAGAGACAGGGGGCGTGAAAAACTGTTTTTT. It yields the protein CASSRRDRGREKLFF.